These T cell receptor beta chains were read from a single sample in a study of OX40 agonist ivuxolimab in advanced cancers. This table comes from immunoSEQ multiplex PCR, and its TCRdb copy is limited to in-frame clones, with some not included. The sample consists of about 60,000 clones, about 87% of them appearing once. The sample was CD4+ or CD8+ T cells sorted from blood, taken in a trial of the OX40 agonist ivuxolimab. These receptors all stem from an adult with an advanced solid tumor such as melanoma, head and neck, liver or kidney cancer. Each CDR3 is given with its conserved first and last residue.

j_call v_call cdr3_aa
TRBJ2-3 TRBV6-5 CASSTGAVPDTQYF
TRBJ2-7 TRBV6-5 CASNGDLGEQYF
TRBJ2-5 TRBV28 CASSLTGAQETQYF
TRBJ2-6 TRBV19 CASKEDRGANVLTF
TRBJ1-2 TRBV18 CASSQWTDYGYTF
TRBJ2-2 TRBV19 CASSNEQGTGELFF
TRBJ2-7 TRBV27 CASSPAGVGEQYF
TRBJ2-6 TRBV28 CASRETGAGANVLTF
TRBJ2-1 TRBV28 CASSPQGIGQFF
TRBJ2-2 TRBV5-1 CASSSGQNTGELFF
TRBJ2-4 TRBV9 CASSRGLAENIQYF
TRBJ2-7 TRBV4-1 CASSQGQGSYEQYF
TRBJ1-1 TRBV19 CASSIGSQSPGEAFF
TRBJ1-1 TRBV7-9 CASSLGRGGTEAFF
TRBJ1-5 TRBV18 CASSPEFGAQPQHF
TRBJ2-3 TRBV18 CASSRTNRDTQYF
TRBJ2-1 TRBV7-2 CASSSTGSENNEQFF
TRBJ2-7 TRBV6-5 CASSYAGVQYF
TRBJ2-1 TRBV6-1 CASSYLYNEQFF
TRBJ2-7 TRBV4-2 CASSRWTSGSSYEQYF
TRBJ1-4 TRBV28 CASSEGQSTNEKLFF
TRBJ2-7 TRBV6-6 CASRRTSGLNYEQYF